Presented here are 8 T cell receptor beta chains from one specimen sequenced in a study of preoperative IRX-2 immunotherapy in early breast cancer. The treatment was: preoperative locoregional IRX-2 cytokine immunotherapy. Assay used: immunoSEQ multiplex PCR; TCRdb lists only in-frame clones, some missing. The sample holds about 38,000 clones, approximately 80% seen once. The sample consisted of lymph node tissue, taken after IRX-2 immunotherapy. Receptor source: a human donor with breast cancer.

The chain joins TRBV19 to TRBJ1-4; D perhaps matches TRBD1 (6 bases). The V end lost 4 bases, the J end lost 8 bases, and 20 bases lay between the germline ends. The CDR3 runs 16 residues. The germline V gene has CDR1 LNHDA and CDR2 SQIVND (reference sequence). DNA for the CDR3: TGTGCCAGTAGTAGAGGTCCGGCGGGGGCAGAGGAAAAACTGTTTTTT. Translation gives CASSRGPAGAEEKLFF.

This chain joins TRBV6-8 and TRBJ1-1, with D uncertain. Deletions cut 0 bases from V and 6 bases from J, with 11 bases between. This CDR3 region has 14 residues. The germline gives CDR1 MNHGY, CDR2 SAAAGT. The CDR3 nucleotides read TGTGCCAGCAGTTACTCCGAAGGGATACCTGAAGCTTTCTTT. Protein sequence: CASSYSEGIPEAFF.

This chain connects TRBV4-1 to TRBJ2-7, with 9 bases that match TRBD1. The V segment lost 0 bases and the J segment 3 bases; nucleotides outside the gene matches: 3. CDR1 and CDR2 (germline): MGHRA, YSYEKL. The CDR3 contains 15 residues. CDR3 residues: CASSQDRQGGYEQYF. CDR3 nucleotides: TGCGCCAGCAGCCAAGATCGACAGGGGGGCTACGAGCAGTACTTC.

The chain employs TRBV6-8 and TRBJ1-1; tentative D call: TRBD1 (5 bases). Trimming cost V 3 bases and J 1 base, with 12 bases left between them. CDR3 length: 15 amino acids. Germline values: CDR1 MNHGY, CDR2 SAAAGT. The CDR3 region is CASSYKGPRNTEAFF. CDR3 coding DNA: TGTGCCAGCAGTTATAAGGGGCCAAGGAACACTGAAGCTTTCTTT.

The chain is built from TRBV19 and TRBJ2-1; TRBD1 is a possible D gene (5 bases). This CDR3 spans 15 amino acids. V was cut by 2 bases and J by 4 bases, with 12 bases left in between. Per the germline V gene, CDR1 is LNHDA and CDR2 is SQIVND (reference sequence). For the CDR3, the DNA is TGTGCCAGTAGTATACGGCAGGGCCGGTACAATGAGCAGTTCTTC. Translation: CASSIRQGRYNEQFF.

V is TRBV11-3 and J is TRBJ2-3; 10 bases are a match to TRBD2. This CDR3 has 16 amino acids. The ends lost 5 bases at V and 6 bases at J; junction bases unmatched: 11. Germline CDR1 reads SGHNT; CDR2 reads YENEEA. As DNA, the CDR3 is TGTGCCAGCAGCCCGCCGGGACTAGCGCTTGGTGATACGCAGTATTTT. Protein: CASSPPGLALGDTQYF.

V gene TRBV10-3 combines with J gene TRBJ1-1; no firm D call. Trimming cost V 0 bases and J 0 bases, with 11 bases left between them. Germline CDR1 reads ENHRY; CDR2 reads SYGVKD. The CDR3 consists of 16 residues. DNA of the CDR3: TGTGCCATCAGTGAGTCACCCCCGTTAATGAACACTGAAGCTTTCTTT. Translation gives CAISESPPLMNTEAFF.

The table lists this clone with a count of one. The rearrangement uses TRBV11-3 and TRBJ1-1; no clear D gene. The CDR3 contains 15 residues. Germline V gene sequence: CDR1 SGHNT, CDR2 YENEEA. The ends were cut back, 6 bases at V and 0 bases at J, with 14 bases in the middle. The CDR3 DNA follows: TGTGCCAGCAGATCAGACGGACCGCTGAACACTGAAGCTTTCTTT. Its protein is CASRSDGPLNTEAFF.